One and the same sample provided the 11 T cell receptor beta chains below, sequenced in a study of cytomegalovirus exposure and HLA in healthy donors. 13 Jbeta primers and 60 Vbeta primers were used for the PCR. Using immunoSEQ multiplex PCR, the repertoire was profiled, and TCRdb retains in-frame clones only, with some absent. Of fewer than 200,000 clones listed, approximately 11% are singletons. The source material was PBMCs. These receptors came from a man aged 50-60 years in good health and CMV-seropositive.

J is TRBJ2-7 and V is TRBV28; perhaps TRBD2 as D (6 bases). Deletions cut 9 bases from V and 7 bases from J, with 19 bases between. The germline V gene encodes CDR1 MDHEN and CDR2 SYDVKM. The CDR3 covers 13 residues. The DNA of the CDR3 is TGTGCCAGTACGACCAGGAAAGGGAGGGAGCAGTACGTC. Its translation: CASTTRKGREQYV.

This chain uses TRBV5-1 with TRBJ2-3; D gene uncertain. Germline V gene data show CDR1 as SGHRS and CDR2 as YFSETQ. This CDR3 has 14 residues. The germline V and J ends were trimmed by 4 bases and 2 bases, with 11 bases remaining between them. CDR3 amino acids: CASSPGKITDTQYF. In DNA form, the CDR3 reads TGCGCCAGCAGCCCGGGTAAGATCACAGATACGCAGTATTTT. The full variable domain, with the rest looked up from reference TRBV5-1 and TRBJ2-3, is KAGVTQTPRYLIKTRGQQVTLSCSPISGHRSVSWYQQTPGQGLQFLFEYFSETQRNKGNFPGRFSGRQFSNSRSEMNVSTLELGDSALYLCASSPGKITDTQYFGPGTRLTVL.

The chain links TRBV28 to TRBJ2-5; 9 bases line up with TRBD2. Germline loops: CDR1 MDHEN, CDR2 SYDVKM. This CDR3 comprises 14 residues. The V gene end was trimmed by 5 bases and the J gene end by 7 bases; junction bases not matched to a gene: 8. CDR3 DNA: TGTGCCAGCAGTAATAGCGGGAGAGGGGGGACCCAGTACTTC. This gives the protein CASSNSGRGGTQYF.

The rearrangement links TRBV29-1 to TRBJ2-4, with D perhaps TRBD1 (5 bases). Per germline, CDR1 SQVTM and CDR2 ANQGSEA. The CDR3 length is 16 residues. The V and J ends lost 4 bases and 0 bases respectively, with 16 bases between them. In DNA, the CDR3 is TGCAGCGTTGTGGCTCAGGGCGAACTAGCCAAAAACATTCAGTACTTC. Its protein product is CSVVAQGELAKNIQYF.

This clone was seen more than once but under ten times. The chain has TRBV5-1 and TRBJ2-5, with TRBD1 identical over 8 bases. The CDR3 has 15 residues. V lost 2 bases to trimming and J lost 7 bases; unmatched junction nucleotides: 10. CDR1 is SGHRS, CDR2 YFSETQ, per germline. CDR3 amino acids: CASSFRTGGKGTQYF. The CDR3 bases are TGCGCCAGCAGCTTTCGCACAGGGGGGAAGGGGACCCAGTACTTC.

Only a few counts were recorded for this clone. The gene calls are TRBV4-3 and TRBJ2-4, with 13 bases lining up with TRBD2. V gave up 0 bases and J gave up 3 bases; unmatched junction bases: 8. The CDR3 runs 19 residues. Germline V gives CDR1 LGHNA, CDR2 YSLEER. For the CDR3, the DNA is TGCGCCAGCAGCCAAGAGGCACTAGCGGGGGGGCTAATCAAAAACATTCAGTACTTC. It specifies CASSQEALAGGLIKNIQYF.

This clone was detected only a few times. Different DNA sequences within this sample yield the same CDR3. The rearrangement links TRBV2 to TRBJ1-1, with D possibly matching TRBD1 (6 bases). Germline V gene lookup returns CDR1 SNHLY and CDR2 FYNNEI. V lost 7 bases to trimming and J lost 2 bases, with 11 bases between them. This CDR3 contains 13 residues. CDR3 bases: TGTGCCAGCAAGGGGGGGCTAAACACTGAAGCTTTCTTT. Translating it yields CASKGGLNTEAFF.

In its sample, this clone was seen a few times. This chain links TRBV30 with TRBJ1-4; D perhaps matches TRBD1 (6 bases). Per the germline V gene, CDR1 is GTSNPN and CDR2 is SVGIG (reference sequence). V was cut by 0 bases and J by 8 bases, with 10 bases left in between. This CDR3 is 13 amino acids long. The CDR3 here is CAWSVQGMEKLFF. The CDR3 DNA follows: TGTGCCTGGAGTGTACAGGGAATGGAAAAACTGTTTTTT.

The chain employs TRBV5-1 and TRBJ1-1; D uncertain. V was clipped by 5 bases and J by 6 bases, with 17 bases between them. Germline CDR1 reads SGHRS; CDR2 reads YFSETQ. This CDR3 contains 14 residues. In nucleotides, the CDR3 is TGCGCCAGCAGTCCGGGCGGGGTCGACGCTGAAGCTTTCTTT. It translates to CASSPGGVDAEAFF. Supplemented by reference TRBV5-1 and TRBJ1-1, the full variable domain reads KAGVTQTPRYLIKTRGQQVTLSCSPISGHRSVSWYQQTPGQGLQFLFEYFSETQRNKGNFPGRFSGRQFSNSRSEMNVSTLELGDSALYLCASSPGGVDAEAFFGQGTRLTVV.

This clone was seen a handful of times. V usage is TRBV5-1 and J usage is TRBJ2-2, with a weak D call TRBD2 (5 bases). From germline, CDR1 is SGHRS and CDR2 YFSETQ. Trimming took off 1 base at V and 4 bases at J, with 11 bases between the two ends. The CDR3 consists of 15 residues. CDR3 sequence: CASSLIASSTGELFF. The CDR3, as DNA: TGCGCCAGCAGCTTGATAGCGAGCAGCACCGGGGAGCTGTTTTTT.

This clone was picked up a small number of times. The chain couples TRBV6-1 to TRBJ1-5; D is possibly TRBD1 (6 bases). The length of the CDR3 is 15 residues. Germline CDR1 and CDR2: MNHNS and SASEGT. V gave up 5 bases and J gave up 7 bases, with 18 bases separating them. The CDR3 coding sequence is TGTGCCAGCAGTCTCAGAGGGGGTGTGAGACAGCCCCAGCATTTT. Amino acid sequence: CASSLRGGVRQPQHF.